One TCR beta chain is described in this entry. The data were obtained in a study of OX40 agonist ivuxolimab in advanced cancers. Repertoires were generated with immunoSEQ multiplex PCR, while TCRdb's copy carries only in-frame clones and drops some. Counted here are more than 85,000 clones, 90% occurring once; the ten biggest clones make up 0.31%. V was pared by 4 bases and J by 3 bases, with 4 bases of the junction left unmatched. This CDR3 is 15 amino acids long. Germline loops: CDR1 SGHRS, CDR2 YFSETQ. The TCR was taken from an adult with an advanced solid tumor such as melanoma, head and neck, liver or kidney cancer. The sample was CD4+ or CD8+ T cells sorted from blood, taken in a trial of the OX40 agonist ivuxolimab. This chain uses TRBV5-1 with TRBJ2-2; 9 nucleotides line up with TRBD2. For the CDR3, the DNA is TGCGCCAGCAGCCCGACTAGCGGTCACACCGGGGAGCTGTTTTTT. Encoded protein: CASSPTSGHTGELFF.